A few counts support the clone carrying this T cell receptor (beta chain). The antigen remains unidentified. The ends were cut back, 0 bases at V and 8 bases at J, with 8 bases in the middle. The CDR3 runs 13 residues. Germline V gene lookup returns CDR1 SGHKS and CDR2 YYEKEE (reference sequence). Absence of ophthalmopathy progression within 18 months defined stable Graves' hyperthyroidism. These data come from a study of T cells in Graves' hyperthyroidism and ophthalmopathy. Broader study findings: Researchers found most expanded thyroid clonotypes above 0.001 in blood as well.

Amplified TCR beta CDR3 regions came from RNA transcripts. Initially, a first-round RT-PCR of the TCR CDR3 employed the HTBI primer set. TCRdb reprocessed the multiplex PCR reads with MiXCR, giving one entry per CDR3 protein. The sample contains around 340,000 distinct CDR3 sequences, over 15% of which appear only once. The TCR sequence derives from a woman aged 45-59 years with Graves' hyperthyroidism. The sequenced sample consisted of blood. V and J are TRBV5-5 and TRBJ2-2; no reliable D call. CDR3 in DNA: TGTGCCAGCAGCTTGGAAGTTGAAGGGGAGCTGTTTTTT. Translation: CASSLEVEGELFF.